What follows are 32 T cell receptor beta chains derived from one specimen sequenced in a study of T cells in Graves' hyperthyroidism and ophthalmopathy. RNA transcripts yielded amplified TCR beta CDR3 regions. Primed by the HTBI set, a first-round RT-PCR was run on the TCR CDR3. TCRdb passed the multiplex PCR reads through MiXCR, listing each CDR3 protein once. The sample lists roughly 500,000 distinct CDR3 sequences, approximately 48% occurring once. The specimen sequenced was peripheral blood or thyroid tissue (not recorded which). These receptors all stem from an adult woman with Graves' disease, either hyperthyroidism or ophthalmopathy (not recorded which).

The chain carries TRBV30 and TRBJ1-2; D gene ambiguous. Deletions cut 7 bases from V and 2 bases from J, with 8 bases between. Germline CDR1 and CDR2: GTSNPN and SVGIG (reference sequence). The CDR3 contains 11 residues. The CDR3 region has the DNA TGTGCCTCCAAGCCCAACTATGGCTACACCTTC. It specifies CASKPNYGYTF. The full variable domain, rest sourced from reference TRBV30 and TRBJ1-2, is SQTIHQWPATLVQPVGSPLSLECTVEGTSNPNLYWYRQAAGRGLQLLFYSVGIGQISSEVPQNLSASRPQDRQFILSSKKLLLSDSGFYLCASKPNYGYTFGSGTRLTVV.

The genes are TRBV7-9 and TRBJ2-7, with D perhaps TRBD1 (5 bases). This CDR3 comprises 13 residues. Per germline, CDR1 SEHNR and CDR2 FQNEAQ (reference sequence). Trimming removed 5 bases from V and 3 bases from J, with 11 bases in between. CDR3 protein: CASSVATDYEQYF. CDR3 coding DNA: TGTGCCAGCAGCGTTGCGACAGACTACGAGCAGTACTTC.

The V and J genes are TRBV2 and TRBJ1-1; 12 bases agree with TRBD2. The tail of the sequence fits TRBJ2-1 better, so the J call may be wrong. This CDR3 spans 14 amino acids. In germline, CDR1 is SNHLY, CDR2 FYNNEI. The CDR3 is CASPASGRDNEQFF. The CDR3 nucleotides read TGTGCCAGCCCCGCTAGCGGGAGGGACAATGAGCAGTTCTTC.

The rearrangement links TRBV9 to TRBJ2-5; 8 bases map to TRBD1. Germline V gives CDR1 SGDLS, CDR2 YYNGEE. The V and J ends lost 3 bases and 2 bases, in that order; junction bases with no gene match: 3. The CDR3 extends over 14 amino acids. CDR3 DNA sequence: TGTGCCAGCAGCGGGACAGGGAAACAAGAGACCCAGTACTTC. It encodes CASSGTGKQETQYF.

The chain links TRBV7-9 to TRBJ1-5; weak D call: TRBD1 (5 bases). V was shortened by 7 bases and J by 4 bases, with 23 bases between the two germline ends. The CDR3 is 17 residues long. Per the germline V gene, CDR1 is SEHNR and CDR2 is FQNEAQ (reference sequence). The CDR3 bases are TGTGCCAGCAACCCTTTAGCGGGAGGGGTAGGGAATCAGCCCCAGCATTTT. This translates into CASNPLAGGVGNQPQHF. The whole variable domain, filled in from reference TRBV7-9 and TRBJ1-5, reads DTGVSQNPRHKITKRGQNVTFRCDPISEHNRLYWYRQTLGQGPEFLTYFQNEAQLEKSRLLSDRFSAERPKGSFSTLEIQRTEQGDSAMYLCASNPLAGGVGNQPQHFGDGTRLSIL.

Points on this clonotype: With a much larger clone just one base away, this may be a read error. This chain links TRBV6-5 with TRBJ1-3, with D unresolved. The CDR3 has 16 amino acids. Per the germline V gene, CDR1 is MNHEY and CDR2 is SVGAGI. Trimming shortened V by 6 bases and J by 8 bases, and 23 bases separated the two germline ends. This CDR3 is CASSERRGAKRDTIYF. The CDR3, as DNA: TGTGCCAGCAGCGAACGCCGGGGAGCAAAGAGGGACACCATATATTTT.

This chain joins TRBV29-1 and TRBJ2-2, with TRBD2 matching 11 bases. CDR3 size: 14 residues. Trimming cost V 1 base and J 6 bases; bases outside gene matches: 1. The germline V gene encodes CDR1 SQVTM and CDR2 ANQGSEA. The CDR3 is CSVEALAGAGELFF. CDR3 nucleotide sequence: TGCAGCGTTGAAGCACTAGCGGGAGCCGGGGAGCTGTTTTTT.

This clonotype was seen more than once but under ten times. The rearrangement joins TRBV7-9 to TRBJ2-7; 9 nucleotides agree with TRBD1. V trimming: 2 bases; J trimming: 2 bases; junction bases outside the gene matches: 7. The CDR3 runs 16 residues. Per germline, CDR1 SEHNR and CDR2 FQNEAQ (reference sequence). The CDR3 reads CASSLTTGGFAYEQYF. CDR3 bases: TGTGCCAGCAGCTTAACTACAGGGGGCTTCGCCTACGAGCAGTACTTC. The full variable domain, completed using reference TRBV7-9 and TRBJ2-7, is DTGVSQNPRHKITKRGQNVTFRCDPISEHNRLYWYRQTLGQGPEFLTYFQNEAQLEKSRLLSDRFSAERPKGSFSTLEIQRTEQGDSAMYLCASSLTTGGFAYEQYFGPGTRLTVT.

This clonotype was detected ten times or more. The rearrangement joins TRBV10-3 to TRBJ2-7; 10 bases are a match to TRBD2. From germline, CDR1 is ENHRY and CDR2 SYGVKD. The CDR3 is made up of 17 amino acids. The V and J ends lost 3 bases and 4 bases, in that order; junction bases with no gene match: 12. CDR3 sequence (DNA): TGTGCCATCAGTGACCTAGGGAGGACTAGCGGACGATACGAGCAGTACTTC. This translates into CAISDLGRTSGRYEQYF.

Ten or more counts support this clonotype. This chain's CDR3 is CASSLDRESEKLFF. The CDR3 nucleotides read TGTGCCAGCAGCTTGGACAGGGAGAGTGAAAAACTGTTTTTT. V is TRBV7-2 and J is TRBJ1-4; TRBD1 aligns across 8 bases. Germline assignment: CDR1 SGHTA and CDR2 FQGNSA. CDR3 length: 14 residues. Trimming cost V 3 bases and J 7 bases; bases outside gene matches: 4.

The count of this clonotype is one. The CDR3 here is CASSSDGGSRTEAFF. The CDR3 bases are TGTGCCAGCAGCTCTGACGGGGGTTCGAGGACTGAAGCTTTCTTT. The V gene is TRBV7-2, the J gene TRBJ1-1; the D gene is possibly TRBD1 (5 bases). CDR3 length: 15 amino acids. Germline CDR1 SGHTA, CDR2 FQGNSA. V shed 4 bases and J shed 5 bases, with 17 bases lying between them. The variable domain in full, completed from reference TRBV7-2 and TRBJ1-1, reads GAGVSQSPSNKVTEKGKDVELRCDPISGHTALYWYRQSLGQGLEFLIYFQGNSAPDKSGLPSDRFSAERTGGSVSTLTIQRTQQEDSAVYLCASSSDGGSRTEAFFGQGTRLTVV.

This rearrangement joins TRBV19 to TRBJ1-1, with D unresolved. The CDR3 spans 12 residues. Germline V CDR1 and CDR2: LNHDA, SQIVND (reference sequence). V lost 3 bases and J 4 bases, leaving 6 bases between the germline ends. In DNA, the CDR3 is TGTGCCAGTAGTATCCCTCTCACTGAAGCTTTCTTT. Residues: CASSIPLTEAFF.

The rearrangement uses TRBV24-1 and TRBJ2-5, with no clear D. The V gene lost 2 bases and the J gene lost 0 bases, with 9 bases spanning the gap. The germline gives CDR1 KGHDR, CDR2 SFDVKD. This CDR3 is built from 15 residues. For the CDR3, the DNA is TGTGCCACCAGTGATTCTCAGGTGTACCAAGAGACCCAGTACTTC. It translates to CATSDSQVYQETQYF.

The table lists this clonotype with a few counts. The chain employs TRBV7-8 and TRBJ2-5, with TRBD2 identical over 8 bases. The CDR3 contains 15 residues. With V trimmed by 1 base and J by 2 bases, 3 bases remained unmatched. Looked up from germline, CDR1 is SGHVS and CDR2 is FQNEAQ. The CDR3 sequence is CASSLELAAQETQYF. The CDR3 nucleotides read TGTGCCAGCAGCTTAGAACTAGCGGCTCAAGAGACCCAGTACTTC.

This sequence joins TRBV5-5 and TRBJ1-1; no clear D. Germline-derived CDR1 and CDR2 are SGHKS and YYEKEE (reference sequence). CDR3 length: 10 residues. V was shortened by 0 bases and J by 12 bases, with 6 bases between the two germline ends. The CDR3 is CASSLGRTFF. The CDR3 DNA reads as TGTGCCAGCAGCTTGGGGAGAACTTTCTTT.

This clonotype was detected only a few times. This chain links TRBV28 with TRBJ2-7; 7 bases line up with TRBD2. The V and J ends lost 10 bases and 6 bases, in that order; junction bases with no gene match: 15. This CDR3 contains 14 residues. Germline CDR1 MDHEN, CDR2 SYDVKM. The CDR3 nucleotides are TGTGCCACCTCGGCGGGGACTAAGGTGCTCGAGCAGTACTTC. Translating gives CATSAGTKVLEQYF.

This clonotype was counted only a few times. A much larger clone is a single base away; this may be a read error. This chain links TRBV7-9 with TRBJ1-1; no reliable D call. V was trimmed by 6 bases and J by 1 base, leaving 9 bases between them. The CDR3 consists of 13 residues. Germline V gives CDR1 SEHNR, CDR2 FQNEAQ (reference sequence). This CDR3 reads CASRRETNTEAFF. The CDR3 region has the DNA TGTGCCAGCAGGCGGGAGACGAACACTGAAGCTTTCTTT.

The chain recombines TRBV29-1 with TRBJ2-7; tentatively, D is TRBD1 (5 bases). Trimming pared 4 bases from V and 6 bases from J, leaving 13 bases between. Germline V lookup: CDR1 SQVTM, CDR2 ANQGSEA. There are 12 residues in the CDR3. The CDR3 reads CSVVARASEQYF. DNA for the CDR3: TGCAGCGTTGTTGCCAGGGCATCCGAGCAGTACTTC.

This clonotype was detected ten times or more. The J gene is TRBJ2-7, the V gene TRBV20-1, with 7 bases aligning to TRBD1. V shed 3 bases and J 4 bases; nucleotides not matched to a gene: 6. The CDR3 has 13 amino acids. Germline assignment: CDR1 DFQATT and CDR2 SNEGSKA (reference sequence). CDR3 DNA: TGCAGTGCTAGCCGGAACAGGGGATACGAGCAGTACTTC. Protein sequence: CSASRNRGYEQYF.

The chain combines TRBV7-9 with TRBJ2-2, with unresolved D. Per the germline V gene, CDR1 is SEHNR and CDR2 is FQNEAQ (reference sequence). This CDR3 is built from 13 residues. Deletions cut 2 bases from V and 6 bases from J, with 7 bases between. The CDR3 bases are TGTGCCAGCAGCTTAAGGGAATCCGGGGAGCTGTTTTTT. This encodes CASSLRESGELFF.

The V and J genes are TRBV6-1 and TRBJ2-5, with 9 bases fitting TRBD2. Germline lookup yields CDR1 MNHNS and CDR2 SASEGT. The CDR3 is 13 residues long. J gave up 4 bases and V 8 bases, and 5 bases lay outside the gene matches. CDR3 in DNA: TGTGCCAGCCAAGTAGCGGGAGTAGAGACCCAGTACTTC. Its protein product is CASQVAGVETQYF.

This clonotype has at least ten counts. The chain joins TRBV19 to TRBJ1-1; 7 bases are a match to TRBD1. The junction had 13 bases not matched to a gene; V was cut back by 7 bases and J by 2 bases. The germline gives CDR1 LNHDA, CDR2 SQIVND (reference sequence). The CDR3 length is 16 residues. The CDR3 DNA follows: TGTGCCAGTACCACCTGGGAGGGGGCTTTCAACACTGAAGCTTTCTTT. It translates to CASTTWEGAFNTEAFF.

In its sample, this clonotype was seen many times. This chain joins TRBV7-9 and TRBJ2-5; 7 bases are a match to TRBD1. This CDR3 is built from 16 residues. Germline V gives CDR1 SEHNR, CDR2 FQNEAQ (reference sequence). J lost 5 bases, V lost 5 bases, and 14 bases had no gene match. The CDR3 nucleotides read TGTGCCAGCAGCCCCCGACAGGGAAGCGGCTGGGAGACCCAGTACTTC. Amino acids: CASSPRQGSGWETQYF.

The CDR3 nucleotides read TGCAGCGTCCAGGGGAGGAACACTGAAGCTTTCTTT. Translating it yields CSVQGRNTEAFF. This chain joins TRBV29-1 and TRBJ1-1; maybe TRBD1 (6 bases). The germline gives CDR1 SQVTM, CDR2 ANQGSEA. Trimming removed 6 bases from V and 1 base from J, with 9 bases in between. This CDR3 comprises 12 residues.

Many counts were recorded for this clonotype. The rearrangement links TRBV19 to TRBJ1-2; D may be TRBD1 (5 bases). This CDR3 comprises 14 residues. The V gene's germline CDR1 is LNHDA and CDR2 SQIVND (reference sequence). Trimming shortened V by 7 bases and J by 9 bases, and 21 bases separated the two germline ends. The CDR3 DNA sequence: TGTGCCAGTACCACCGGGACTCAAACCGGCAGCTACACCTTC. Translation: CASTTGTQTGSYTF.

This rearrangement joins TRBV13 to TRBJ2-7; unclear D gene. Germline V lookup: CDR1 PRHDT, CDR2 FYEKMQ (reference sequence). This CDR3 spans 15 amino acids. V shed 5 bases and J shed 4 bases, with 18 bases lying between them. CDR3 coding DNA: TGTGCCAGCAGCCCAGGAACTGGAGAAACTTACGAGCAGTACTTC. It is translated as CASSPGTGETYEQYF.

This clonotype was detected ten times or more. The chain combines TRBV12-3 or TRBV12-4 with TRBJ1-1; no clear D gene. This CDR3 comprises 14 residues. Trimming took off 4 bases at V and 1 base at J, with 10 bases between the two ends. CDR3 sequence reads: CASSWNSGNTEAFF. Written as DNA, the CDR3 is TGTGCCAGCAGTTGGAACAGTGGGAACACTGAAGCTTTCTTT.

This clonotype was seen many times. V is TRBV20-1 and J is TRBJ1-2, with D unclear. Germline values: CDR1 DFQATT, CDR2 SNEGSKA (reference sequence). V shed 6 bases and J shed 3 bases, with 8 bases lying between them. This CDR3 has 11 residues. CDR3 loop: CSALEDYGYTF. The CDR3, as DNA: TGCAGTGCCCTAGAGGACTATGGCTACACCTTC.

This clonotype was seen a handful of times. V and J are TRBV5-1 and TRBJ1-2, with 7 nucleotides matching TRBD1. Trimming at V came to 8 bases and at J to 2 bases, leaving 6 bases not matched to a gene. CDR1 is SGHRS, CDR2 YFSETQ, per germline. The CDR3 is 13 amino acids. This chain's CDR3 is CASRATGNYGYTF. For the CDR3, the DNA is TGCGCCAGTCGGGCGACAGGGAACTATGGCTACACCTTC.

The gene calls are TRBV7-3 and TRBJ2-5; D is possibly TRBD2 (7 bases). V gave up 6 bases and J gave up 3 bases, with 17 bases separating them. The CDR3 runs to 15 residues. Germline assignment: CDR1 SGHTA and CDR2 FQGTGA. The CDR3 DNA reads TGTGCCAGCAGTGACCGGGGGGCGGCCGAAGAGACCCAGTACTTC. It codes for CASSDRGAAEETQYF.

Concerning this clonotype: A much larger clone is a single base away; this may be a read error. V gene TRBV5-1 combines with J gene TRBJ2-5, with TRBD2 as a possible D gene (6 bases). Germline loops: CDR1 SGHRS, CDR2 YFSETQ. The CDR3 contains 15 residues. CDR3 nucleotides: TGCGCCAGCGGCTTGGGAAGGGCGGAGGGAGAGACCCAGTACTTC. Protein sequence: CASGLGRAEGETQYF.

This clonotype appeared many times. The chain combines TRBV7-2 with TRBJ2-2; D not resolved. Deletions cut 4 bases from V and 7 bases from J, with 16 bases between. Per the germline V gene, CDR1 is SGHTA and CDR2 is FQGNSA. CDR3 length: 15 residues. Here the CDR3 DNA reads TGTGCCAGCAGCTATAACCGGGTCCGAAGCGGGGAGCTGTTTTTT. This sequence encodes CASSYNRVRSGELFF.